What follows is one T cell receptor beta chain and its context. The record originates from a study of shared clonotypes between healthy human individuals. Healthy and HIV-negative, the adult donors had no recent acute infections or vaccinations. Libraries were prepared by immunoSEQ multiplex PCR; TCRdb keeps only in-frame clonotypes and omits some of them. The sample has fewer than 650,000 clones; roughly four fifths are singletons. The CDR3 has 15 residues. Looked up from germline, CDR1 is KGHSH and CDR2 is LQKENI. Trimming removed 1 base at V and 2 bases at J, with 12 bases between. The genes are TRBV18 and TRBJ2-7; D is tentatively TRBD1 or TRBD2 (5 bases each). The sequence was collected from a woman aged 40 to 50 in good health. Some clones in this sample may be carry-over from other donors' samples. Sequencing input: PBMCs. DNA of the CDR3: TGTGCCAGCTCACCACTCCTTGGGGGAACCTACGAGCAGTACTTC. Translating it yields CASSPLLGGTYEQYF.